Listed below are T cell receptor beta chains from one sample, sequenced in a study of blood T cells in healthy people across ages. TCRdb recomputed calls from the 5' RACE reads with MiXCR, one row per CDR3 protein. The sample includes about 1,500,000 distinct CDR3 sequences, roughly 40% seen only once; the top ten take 7.9%. Input material: blood. Every receptor here comes from a woman aged 18-29 years in good health. Both conserved end residues are part of each CDR3. Fields, in order: D gene, J gene, V gene, clone size, CDR3 DNA, CDR3 protein. D genes are given only for firm matches. Not every row has a clone size; where given, it reads once, few, many or a size class.

d_gene: .; j_gene: TRBJ2-3; v_gene: TRBV4-1; abundance: .; CDR3nt: TGCGCCAGCAGCAAACGTAGCGCAGGTACGCAGTATTTT; CDR3aa: CASSKRSAGTQYF
d_gene: TRBD1; j_gene: TRBJ2-4; v_gene: TRBV28; abundance: .; CDR3nt: TGTGCCAGCAGTTTCATCTTCCCGGGACAGAAAAACATTCAGTACTTC; CDR3aa: CASSFIFPGQKNIQYF
d_gene: TRBD1; j_gene: TRBJ1-2; v_gene: TRBV10-3; abundance: few; CDR3nt: TGTGCCATCAGTGACGGGGACAGCGTACGTGGCTACACCTTC; CDR3aa: CAISDGDSVRGYTF
d_gene: TRBD1; j_gene: TRBJ2-7; v_gene: TRBV7-9; abundance: .; CDR3nt: TGTGCCAGCAGCCAATCGGACAGGAACTACGAGCAGTACTTC; CDR3aa: CASSQSDRNYEQYF
d_gene: .; j_gene: TRBJ2-4; v_gene: TRBV3-1; abundance: once; CDR3nt: TGTGCCAGCAGCCAAGATCCCTCGGAGGGCCGTGACATTCAGTACTTC; CDR3aa: CASSQDPSEGRDIQYF
d_gene: .; j_gene: TRBJ2-7; v_gene: TRBV25-1; abundance: .; CDR3nt: TGTGCCAGCAGAGGGGCTTTCGACGAGCAGTACTTC; CDR3aa: CASRGAFDEQYF
d_gene: TRBD2; j_gene: TRBJ2-1; v_gene: TRBV2; abundance: .; CDR3nt: TGTGCCAGCAGTGAAGCTGCACTAGCGGGGGGCTACAATGAGCAGTTCTTC; CDR3aa: CASSEAALAGGYNEQFF
d_gene: .; j_gene: TRBJ2-1; v_gene: TRBV7-3; abundance: few; CDR3nt: TGTGCCAGCAGCATAGGGACGAGCTCCTACAATGAGCAGTTCTTC; CDR3aa: CASSIGTSSYNEQFF
d_gene: .; j_gene: TRBJ1-2; v_gene: TRBV6-2/TRBV6-3; abundance: few; CDR3nt: TGTGCCAGCACCGAAGTTTCTTCCCCCCTCTATGGCTACACCTTC; CDR3aa: CASTEVSSPLYGYTF
d_gene: .; j_gene: TRBJ2-5; v_gene: TRBV9; abundance: .; CDR3nt: TGTGCCAGCAGCGGAGTACCGGGACCAGACAGGGAGACCCAGTACTTC; CDR3aa: CASSGVPGPDRETQYF
d_gene: .; j_gene: TRBJ2-1; v_gene: TRBV20-1; abundance: .; CDR3nt: TGCAGTGATGGGACTCGTAATGAGCAGTTCTTC; CDR3aa: CSDGTRNEQFF
d_gene: TRBD1; j_gene: TRBJ1-2; v_gene: TRBV11-2; abundance: .; CDR3nt: TGTGCCAGCAGCTGGACTCAGGGGGCTTATGGCTACACCTTC; CDR3aa: CASSWTQGAYGYTF
d_gene: .; j_gene: TRBJ2-7; v_gene: TRBV28; abundance: .; CDR3nt: TGTGCCAGCGTCCGGGCGGGCCACTCCTACGAGCAGTACTTC; CDR3aa: CASVRAGHSYEQYF
d_gene: .; j_gene: TRBJ1-2; v_gene: TRBV10-3; abundance: .; CDR3nt: TGTGCCATCAGTGGGGCGACATTCTATGACTACACCTTC; CDR3aa: CAISGATFYDYTF
d_gene: .; j_gene: TRBJ2-5; v_gene: TRBV10-3; abundance: many; CDR3nt: TGTGCCATCAGATTACCTGGTTCGGAGACCCAGTACTTC; CDR3aa: CAIRLPGSETQYF
d_gene: TRBD2; j_gene: TRBJ2-7; v_gene: TRBV5-5; abundance: .; CDR3nt: TGTGCCAGCAGCCCCGGCGGGTGGCGGGAGAGCTCCTACAATGAGCAGTACTTC; CDR3aa: CASSPGGWRESSYNEQYF
d_gene: .; j_gene: TRBJ2-5; v_gene: TRBV5-1; abundance: .; CDR3nt: TGCGCCAGCAGAACAAACGGGCCAGTGGAGACCCAGTACTTC; CDR3aa: CASRTNGPVETQYF
d_gene: .; j_gene: TRBJ2-7; v_gene: TRBV29-1; abundance: few; CDR3nt: TGCAGCGCAATCGGCGGCTACGAGCAGTACTTC; CDR3aa: CSAIGGYEQYF
d_gene: .; j_gene: TRBJ1-1; v_gene: TRBV10-3; abundance: .; CDR3nt: TGTGCCATCAGCTCGACGGGCAACACTGAAGCTTTCTTT; CDR3aa: CAISSTGNTEAFF
d_gene: .; j_gene: TRBJ2-7; v_gene: TRBV20-1; abundance: few; CDR3nt: TGCAGTGCTAGCATGGCCCTCGGTGGCGAGCAGTACTTC; CDR3aa: CSASMALGGEQYF
d_gene: .; j_gene: TRBJ2-5; v_gene: TRBV7-2; abundance: .; CDR3nt: TGTGCCAGCAGCGTCCCACGGTCCCAAGAGACCCAGTACTTC; CDR3aa: CASSVPRSQETQYF
d_gene: TRBD1; j_gene: TRBJ1-6; v_gene: TRBV9; abundance: .; CDR3nt: TGTGCCAGCAACGTAGGGGACAGATATAATTCACCCCTCCACTTT; CDR3aa: CASNVGDRYNSPLHF
d_gene: TRBD2; j_gene: TRBJ2-3; v_gene: TRBV2; abundance: .; CDR3nt: TGTGCCAGCAGGGGGGGACTAGCGGGATACAACGATACGCAGTATTTT; CDR3aa: CASRGGLAGYNDTQYF
d_gene: .; j_gene: TRBJ2-7; v_gene: TRBV7-9; abundance: .; CDR3nt: TGTGCCAGCAGCTTGGGCTCCGGGGGCAGAGACTACGAGCAGTACTTC; CDR3aa: CASSLGSGGRDYEQYF
d_gene: .; j_gene: TRBJ2-1; v_gene: TRBV28; abundance: once; CDR3nt: TGTGCCAGCAGCCTACGCTTGGTTGCTGGGAATTACAATGAGCAGTTCTTC; CDR3aa: CASSLRLVAGNYNEQFF
d_gene: .; j_gene: TRBJ1-1; v_gene: TRBV5-1; abundance: few; CDR3nt: TGCGCCAGCAAAGCTACTATGAACACTGAAGCTTTCTTT; CDR3aa: CASKATMNTEAFF
d_gene: .; j_gene: TRBJ2-7; v_gene: TRBV5-6; abundance: .; CDR3nt: TGTGCCACCCAACTCGGGGACTCCTACGAGCAGTACTTC; CDR3aa: CATQLGDSYEQYF
d_gene: .; j_gene: TRBJ2-3; v_gene: TRBV6-4; abundance: .; CDR3nt: TGTGCCAGCAGTGACTCGATTTTCGGTGGGCAGACAGATACGCAGTATTTT; CDR3aa: CASSDSIFGGQTDTQYF
d_gene: .; j_gene: TRBJ1-2; v_gene: TRBV12-3/TRBV12-4; abundance: .; CDR3nt: TGTGCCAGCACCACACCGTGTGGTTATAGCTATGGCTACACCTTC; CDR3aa: CASTTPCGYSYGYTF
d_gene: TRBD1; j_gene: TRBJ1-2; v_gene: TRBV5-1; abundance: .; CDR3nt: TGCGCCAGCAGCCAACCCGGGACAGTCTATGGCTACACCTTC; CDR3aa: CASSQPGTVYGYTF
d_gene: .; j_gene: TRBJ2-5; v_gene: TRBV10-3; abundance: .; CDR3nt: TGTGCCATCGCGGGCCAACAGGAAGAGACCCAGTACTTC; CDR3aa: CAIAGQQEETQYF
d_gene: .; j_gene: TRBJ1-6; v_gene: TRBV27; abundance: once; CDR3nt: TGTGCCAGCAGTTTAGGGAACAGGGAAAATTCACCCCTCCACTTT; CDR3aa: CASSLGNRENSPLHF
d_gene: TRBD2; j_gene: TRBJ2-3; v_gene: TRBV6-2/TRBV6-3; abundance: .; CDR3nt: TGTGCCAGCAGTGGGACTAGCATGAATACGCAGTATTTT; CDR3aa: CASSGTSMNTQYF
d_gene: TRBD2; j_gene: TRBJ2-1; v_gene: TRBV6-2/TRBV6-3; abundance: .; CDR3nt: TGTGCCAGCAGTTACTCCCGACTAGCGGGGGACAATGAGCAGTTCTTC; CDR3aa: CASSYSRLAGDNEQFF
d_gene: TRBD1; j_gene: TRBJ1-6; v_gene: TRBV2; abundance: .; CDR3nt: TGTGCCAGCAGTGAATCGGCAGGGGGTAATTCACCCCTCCACTTT; CDR3aa: CASSESAGGNSPLHF
d_gene: .; j_gene: TRBJ1-4; v_gene: TRBV11-2; abundance: .; CDR3nt: TGTGCCAGCAGCCTAGACGGGAGTGGAAATGAAAAACTGTTTTTT; CDR3aa: CASSLDGSGNEKLFF
d_gene: .; j_gene: TRBJ2-4; v_gene: TRBV9; abundance: .; CDR3nt: TGTGCCAGCAGCGTAGAGGAGGGGGCGGACATTCAGTACTTC; CDR3aa: CASSVEEGADIQYF
d_gene: .; j_gene: TRBJ2-7; v_gene: TRBV3-1; abundance: many; CDR3nt: TGTGCCAGCAGCCAAGGGCGGCTCTCCTACGAGCAGTACTTC; CDR3aa: CASSQGRLSYEQYF
d_gene: .; j_gene: TRBJ1-2; v_gene: TRBV9; abundance: .; CDR3nt: TGTGCCAGCAGCCCGACAGGAAAGTTTGGCTACACCTTC; CDR3aa: CASSPTGKFGYTF
d_gene: TRBD1; j_gene: TRBJ1-2; v_gene: TRBV25-1; abundance: few; CDR3nt: TGTGCCAGCAGCGAACCGGGACAGGAAATCTATGGCTACACCTTC; CDR3aa: CASSEPGQEIYGYTF
d_gene: TRBD1; j_gene: TRBJ1-2; v_gene: TRBV9; abundance: .; CDR3nt: TGTGCCAGCAGCGCCTGGACAGGGGAGAACTATGGCTACACCTTC; CDR3aa: CASSAWTGENYGYTF
d_gene: TRBD2; j_gene: TRBJ2-1; v_gene: TRBV29-1; abundance: few; CDR3nt: TGCAGCGCCCGCTATAGCGGGAGGGACAATGAGCAGTTCTTC; CDR3aa: CSARYSGRDNEQFF
d_gene: TRBD1; j_gene: TRBJ1-1; v_gene: TRBV5-1; abundance: once; CDR3nt: TGCGCCAGCAGCAGGGGACAGGGGGTTGGTGAAGCTTTCTTT; CDR3aa: CASSRGQGVGEAFF
d_gene: .; j_gene: TRBJ2-7; v_gene: TRBV3-1; abundance: .; CDR3nt: TGTGCCAGCAGCCACACTACGGAGCAGTACTTC; CDR3aa: CASSHTTEQYF
d_gene: TRBD2; j_gene: TRBJ2-5; v_gene: TRBV12-3/TRBV12-4; abundance: .; CDR3nt: TGTGCCAGCAGTTGGGGGACTAGCCAAATACAAGAGACCCAGTACTTC; CDR3aa: CASSWGTSQIQETQYF
d_gene: .; j_gene: TRBJ2-7; v_gene: TRBV7-2; abundance: .; CDR3nt: TGTGCCAGCAGCTCACTGGAATCCTACGAGCAGTACTTC; CDR3aa: CASSSLESYEQYF